Below, 10 T cell receptor beta chains from the same sample are listed, as sequenced in a study of OX40 agonist ivuxolimab in advanced cancers. Clones were sequenced by immunoSEQ multiplex PCR, and TCRdb holds only the in-frame ones, with some missing. Of around 15,000 clones in the sample, approximately 88% were seen once. Here the sequenced sample was CD4+ or CD8+ T cells sorted from blood, taken in a trial of the OX40 agonist ivuxolimab. These TCRs come from an adult with an advanced solid tumor such as melanoma, head and neck, liver or kidney cancer.

The rearrangement joins TRBV6-5 to TRBJ2-7; unclear D gene. V was trimmed by 6 bases and J by 6 bases, leaving 12 bases between them. Germline V CDR1 and CDR2: MNHEY, SVGAGI. The CDR3 totals 12 residues. The CDR3 DNA follows: TGTGCCAGCAGCAAATCATCCGGCGAGCAGTACTTC. Residues: CASSKSSGEQYF.

This clone was observed once. The rearrangement joins TRBV5-1 to TRBJ1-6, with D possibly being TRBD1 (6 bases). V was clipped by 1 base and J by 4 bases, with 12 bases between them. Looked up from germline, CDR1 is SGHRS and CDR2 is YFSETQ. This CDR3 contains 16 residues. The CDR3 DNA reads TGCGCCAGCAGCTTGAGGCAGGGGACGTATAATTCACCCCTCCACTTT. Its translation: CASSLRQGTYNSPLHF.

This clone was detected a few times. The V and J genes are TRBV6-5 and TRBJ2-1; maybe TRBD1 (6 bases). The CDR3 is 15 residues long. CDR1 MNHEY and CDR2 SVGAGI come from the germline V gene. V lost 6 bases to trimming and J lost 4 bases, with 16 bases between them. CDR3 in DNA: TGTGCCAGCAGCTTACAGGGTGGGGGTTACAATGAGCAGTTCTTC. This encodes CASSLQGGGYNEQFF.

The V and J genes are TRBV19 and TRBJ2-2; perhaps TRBD2 as D (6 bases). Trimming took 5 bases from V and 7 from J, leaving 11 bases between them. The germline CDR1 and CDR2 sequences are LNHDA and SQIVND (reference sequence). There are 13 residues in the CDR3. The CDR3 sequence is CASSFSGDGELFF. CDR3 DNA: TGTGCCAGTAGTTTCTCGGGGGACGGGGAGCTGTTTTTT.

This chain connects TRBV11-3 to TRBJ2-3; 11 nucleotides line up with TRBD2. The CDR3 is 17 residues long. The V and J ends lost 1 base and 0 bases, in that order; junction bases with no gene match: 3. Germline loops: CDR1 SGHNT, CDR2 YENEEA. The CDR3 here is CASSLVGLAVSTDTQYF. CDR3 nucleotides: TGTGCCAGCAGCTTAGTGGGACTAGCGGTTAGCACAGATACGCAGTATTTT.

For this clone: The identical CDR3 is also encoded by other nucleotide sequences in the sample. The V and J genes are TRBV2 and TRBJ2-7; 10 bases are a match to TRBD2. The length of the CDR3 is 14 residues. The V gene's germline CDR1 is SNHLY and CDR2 FYNNEI. J gave up 2 bases and V 4 bases, and 2 bases lay outside the gene matches. The CDR3 bases are TGTGCCAGCAGTGTACTAGCGGGGCCCTACGAGCAGTACTTC. This codes for CASSVLAGPYEQYF. The full variable domain, completed using reference TRBV2 and TRBJ2-7, is EPEVTQTPSHQVTQMGQEVILRCVPISNHLYFYWYRQILGQKVEFLVSFYNNEISEKSEIFDDQFSVERPDGSNFTLKIRSTKLEDSAMYFCASSVLAGPYEQYFGPGTRLTVT.

V usage is TRBV7-6 and J usage is TRBJ2-1; 9 bases agree with TRBD2. The CDR3 runs to 17 residues. J gave up 5 bases and V 5 bases, and 13 bases lay outside the gene matches. CDR1 SGHVS and CDR2 FNYEAQ come from the germline V gene. As DNA, the CDR3 is TGTGCCAGCAGCCCCCACGTGGGCGGGGGGGCGAACAATGAGCAGTTCTTC. This gives the protein CASSPHVGGGANNEQFF.

The rearrangement links TRBV9 to TRBJ1-1; D is perhaps TRBD1 (6 bases). The CDR3 extends over 15 amino acids. Trimming left V 0 bases short and J 1 base short, with 10 bases between. CDR1 and CDR2 (germline): SGDLS, YYNGEE. In nucleotides, the CDR3 is TGTGCCAGCAGCGTAGGGGGGCTAGGGAACACTGAAGCTTTCTTT. Translating gives CASSVGGLGNTEAFF.

The gene calls are TRBV4-2 and TRBJ2-3; D perhaps matches TRBD2 (6 bases). CDR3 length equals 14 residues. V was clipped by 1 base and J by 1 base, with 6 bases between them. The germline V gene has CDR1 LGHNA and CDR2 YNFKEQ. CDR3 in DNA: TGTGCCAGCAGCCAAGCTAGCGGCACAGATACGCAGTATTTT. As protein: CASSQASGTDTQYF.

The CDR3 coding sequence is TGTGCCAGTGAAAAGGACGGGACAGGGGGGTACGAGCAGTACTTC. This gives the protein CASEKDGTGGYEQYF. The V call is TRBV6-1, the J call TRBJ2-5, with 11 bases matching TRBD1. The DNA end is a closer match to TRBJ2-7, so the J assignment may be wrong. The CDR3 is 15 residues long. The germline V gene has CDR1 MNHNS and CDR2 SASEGT.